Listed here is a single T cell receptor (beta chain). A read error is possible here, since a much larger clone lies one base away. This sample is drawn from a study of low-dose radiotherapy and immunotherapy resistance in tumors. Study-level information: Patients took 300 mg oral aspirin daily for four cycles from cycle 1 day 1.

TRAV- and TRBV-specific primers were used for first-strand cDNA, which covered alpha and beta chains. TCRs underwent about 20 PCR cycles of amplification with a constant-region primer and V-primer adapter. TCRdb redid the calling of the reads with MiXCR, one entry per CDR3 protein. The repertoire consists of under 75,000 distinct CDR3 sequences, with about 25% occurring once and the leading ten covering less than 7.5%. Germline CDR1 reads SGDLS; CDR2 reads YYNGEE. The CDR3 is made up of 17 amino acids. Time point of the sample: after trial treatment. Regarding treatment: LDRT plus nivolumab, ipilimumab, low-dose cyclophosphamide and aspirin (RACIN trial).

The chain couples TRBV9 to TRBJ2-7; TRBD2 agrees at 7 bases. This specimen consisted of PBMCs, obtained after low-dose radiotherapy plus immunotherapy. The sequence came from a male donor with prostate cancer. CDR3 in amino acids: CASGVATGSAGEYEQYF. The CDR3 nucleotides read TGTGCCAGCGGCGTAGCTACCGGTTCGGCGGGAGAGTACGAGCAGTACTTC.